The present T cell receptor (beta chain) was sequenced within a study of CD8+CD57+ T cells in acquired aplastic anemia. As for the study in general: Sorted CD4+ and CD8+ cell DNA averaged about 3 ug. In CD4+ cells, healthy donors produced an average of approximately 10 million reads.

Profiles of TCR beta VDJ and CDR3 were generated from a genomic DNA template. Using its own MiXCR run on the reads, TCRdb lists one record per CDR3 protein. Of 100,000 to 150,000 distinct CDR3 sequences in the sample, 48% were seen once. Whole-study findings and limits: Patients and controls were not found to differ significantly in CD8+ Simpson's diversity. Patients and controls shared about 30 CD8+ CDR3 sequences.

About this clonotype itself: Its antigen remains unidentified.

CDR1 and CDR2 from the germline V gene are SGHTA and FQGNSA. The CDR3 covers 12 residues. The V segment lost 3 bases and the J segment 6 bases; nucleotides outside the gene matches: 1. The sequence was obtained from a human donor in good health, serving as a control. This chain links TRBV7-2 with TRBJ2-7; 8 nucleotides match TRBD2. Sequenced: sorted CD4+, CD8+, or CD8+CD57+ T cells (not recorded which) from PBMCs. The CDR3 nucleotides read TGTGCCAGCAGCTTCGGGGGGGGCGAGCAGTACTTC. Residues: CASSFGGGEQYF.